The 25 T cell receptor beta chains listed next were all sequenced from one sample in a study of T cells in narcolepsy. Produced via immunoSEQ multiplex PCR; TCRdb's table is partial and in-frame only. The sample holds tens of thousands of clones; roughly 88% are singletons and the top ten take 1% to 1.5%. Input material: CD45RA- memory CD4+ T cells from PBMCs. The receptors here all came from a human donor with narcolepsy.

The chain joins TRBV12-5 to TRBJ1-5, with D tentatively TRBD1 (6 bases). The V and J ends lost 6 bases and 5 bases respectively, with 14 bases between them. Germline V lookup: CDR1 LGHNT, CDR2 FRNRAP. The CDR3 runs to 14 residues. DNA of the CDR3: TGTGCTAGTGGCGTGGGGGCGATTGATCAGCCCCAGCATTTT. This gives the protein CASGVGAIDQPQHF.

Note on this clone: A read error may account for a junction end that differs from germline. The chain links TRBV5-6 to TRBJ1-6, with D possibly TRBD1 on 6 matching bases. Germline CDR1 is SGHDT and CDR2 is YYEEEE. The CDR3 consists of 16 residues. The CDR3 here is CAGSSDLGGRNSPLHF. CDR3 nucleotide sequence: TGTGCCGGCAGCTCGGACCTGGGGGGGCGGAATTCACCCCTCCACTTT.

This clone was seen only once. This chain uses TRBV11-2 with TRBJ2-5; perhaps D is TRBD1 or TRBD2 (5 bases each). This CDR3 comprises 15 residues. V was pared by 1 base and J by 4 bases, with 13 bases between. Per germline, CDR1 SGHAT and CDR2 FQNNGV. The CDR3 nucleotides read TGTGCCAGCAGCTTAGTTGGGGGTACAGTAGAGACCCAGTACTTC. Its protein product is CASSLVGGTVETQYF. The complete variable domain, with remaining parts taken from reference TRBV11-2 and TRBJ2-5, reads EAGVAQSPRYKIIEKRQSVAFWCNPISGHATLYWYQQILGQGPKLLIQFQNNGVVDDSQLPKDRFSAERLKGVDSTLKIQPAKLEDSAVYLCASSLVGGTVETQYFGPGTRLLVL.

This clone was observed a handful of times. The chain links TRBV2 to TRBJ2-1, with 12 bases aligning to TRBD2. V shed 6 bases, J shed 4 bases, and the junction held 4 bases outside the gene matches. The CDR3 runs to 15 residues. Germline V lookup: CDR1 SNHLY, CDR2 FYNNEI. CDR3 in DNA: TGTGCCAGCAGCGTCGGGACTAGCGGGTACAATGAGCAGTTCTTC. Its translation: CASSVGTSGYNEQFF.

The V gene is TRBV4-1, the J gene TRBJ2-7; TRBD2 is a possible D gene (6 bases). The CDR3 runs 15 residues. V lost 0 bases to trimming and J lost 9 bases, with 18 bases between them. Germline V gene lookup returns CDR1 MGHRA and CDR2 YSYEKL. The CDR3 sequence: CASSQDRDGSGGQYF. As DNA, the CDR3 is TGCGCCAGCAGCCAAGATCGGGACGGGAGTGGGGGGCAGTACTTC.

The genes are TRBV6-5 and TRBJ2-7; D is unresolved. Trimming pared 2 bases from V and 5 bases from J, leaving 13 bases between. CDR3 length: 14 amino acids. Germline V CDR1 and CDR2: MNHEY, SVGAGI. The CDR3 here is CASSYPGLTHEQYF. CDR3 in DNA: TGTGCCAGCAGTTACCCAGGTCTAACCCACGAGCAGTACTTC.

This clone appeared a single time. The J gene is TRBJ2-4, the V gene TRBV7-3, with a tentative D call TRBD2 (5 bases). Germline CDR1 is SGHTA and CDR2 is FQGTGA. The length of the CDR3 is 13 residues. V lost 5 bases and J lost 9, with 14 bases in between. As DNA, the CDR3 is TGTGCCAGCAGCCTCATGGCAGAGGGCATTCAGTACTTC. It translates to CASSLMAEGIQYF. Based on the CDR3 plus reference TRBV7-3 and TRBJ2-4, the full variable domain is GAGVSQTPSNKVTEKGKYVELRCDPISGHTALYWYRQSLGQGPEFLIYFQGTGAADDSGLPNDRFFAVRPEGSVSTLKIQRTERGDSAVYLCASSLMAEGIQYFGAGTRLSVL.

This rearrangement joins TRBV11-3 to TRBJ1-2, with TRBD1 as a possible D gene (6 bases). The CDR3 has 14 amino acids. Between the trimmed V and J ends, which lost 5 bases and 8 bases, there was a span of 18 bases. In germline, CDR1 is SGHNT, CDR2 YENEEA. The CDR3 region has the DNA TGTGCCAGCAGCCAACTCCAGGGGTCCGGAGGCTACACCTTC. This encodes CASSQLQGSGGYTF.

The genes are TRBV18 and TRBJ2-1; the D is unclear. CDR1 KGHSH and CDR2 LQKENI come from the germline V gene. V lost 1 base, J lost 6 bases, and 4 bases lay in between. This CDR3 contains 12 residues. The CDR3 here is CASSPQGNEQFF. In DNA form, the CDR3 reads TGTGCCAGCTCACCACAGGGCAATGAGCAGTTCTTC.

This sequence joins TRBV18 and TRBJ2-5, with D possibly TRBD1 on 6 matching bases. The CDR3 covers 15 residues. Germline CDR1 KGHSH, CDR2 LQKENI. Trimming pared 2 bases from V and 4 bases from J, leaving 14 bases between. The CDR3 sequence is CASSPNQGGIETQYF. CDR3 DNA sequence: TGTGCCAGCTCACCAAACCAAGGGGGTATAGAGACCCAGTACTTC. Full variable domain (rest looked up from reference TRBV18 and TRBJ2-5): NAGVMQNPRHLVRRRGQEARLRCSPMKGHSHVYWYRQLPEEGLKFMVYLQKENIIDESGMPKERFSAEFPKEGPSILRIQQVVRGDSAAYFCASSPNQGGIETQYFGPGTRLLVL.

The chain employs TRBV28 and TRBJ2-3, with D perhaps TRBD2 (6 bases). Germline V gene sequence: CDR1 MDHEN, CDR2 SYDVKM. The V and J ends lost 2 bases and 4 bases respectively, with 13 bases between them. The CDR3 contains 15 residues. This CDR3 is CASSLPGREADTQYF. CDR3 nucleotides: TGTGCCAGCAGTTTACCCGGGAGAGAAGCAGATACGCAGTATTTT.

The gene calls are TRBV7-9 and TRBJ1-5; unclear D gene. Germline V CDR1 and CDR2: SEHNR, FQNEAQ (reference sequence). This CDR3 has 14 residues. Trimming left V 5 bases short and J 4 bases short, with 12 bases between. CDR3 amino acids: CASSAIGPNQPQHF. The CDR3 coding sequence is TGTGCCAGCAGCGCGATAGGACCAAATCAGCCCCAGCATTTT. The entire variable domain, with the rest obtained from reference TRBV7-9 and TRBJ1-5, is as follows: DTGVSQNPRHKITKRGQNVTFRCDPISEHNRLYWYRQTLGQGPEFLTYFQNEAQLEKSRLLSDRFSAERPKGSFSTLEIQRTEQGDSAMYLCASSAIGPNQPQHFGDGTRLSIL.

In this sample, this clone turned up once. This chain links TRBV29-1 with TRBJ2-7; 9 nucleotides agree with TRBD1. The CDR3 covers 14 residues. V gave up 0 bases and J gave up 3 bases; unmatched junction bases: 3. Germline assignment: CDR1 SQVTM and CDR2 ANQGSEA. The CDR3: CSVEETGGGYEQYF. In DNA form, the CDR3 reads TGCAGCGTTGAAGAGACAGGGGGGGGCTACGAGCAGTACTTC.

The J gene is TRBJ2-2, the V gene TRBV11-3, with 9 positions matching TRBD2. This CDR3 region has 14 residues. Germline assignment: CDR1 SGHNT and CDR2 YENEEA. Trimming at V came to 8 bases and at J to 2 bases, leaving 3 bases not matched to a gene. The CDR3 reads CASRRGGNTGELFF. In nucleotides, the CDR3 is TGTGCCAGCCGGCGGGGGGGCAACACCGGGGAGCTGTTTTTT.

V usage is TRBV15 and J usage is TRBJ1-5, with D uncertain. With 0 bases removed from V and 7 bases from J, the gap between germline ends came to 13 bases. CDR3 size: 15 residues. Germline CDR1 reads LNHNV; CDR2 reads YYDKDF (reference sequence). The CDR3 loop reads CATSRDGAEGQPQHF. The DNA of the CDR3 is TGTGCCACCAGCAGAGACGGAGCAGAGGGACAGCCCCAGCATTTT. Full variable domain (outside the CDR3, taken from reference TRBV15 and TRBJ1-5): DAMVIQNPRYQVTQFGKPVTLSCSQTLNHNVMYWYQQKSSQAPKLLFHYYDKDFNNEADTPDNFQSRRPNTSFCFLDIRSPGLGDTAMYLCATSRDGAEGQPQHFGDGTRLSIL.

Here the CDR3 DNA reads TGTGCCAGCAGCACGGGACAGGGGACCTTCTACGAGCAGTACTTC. Its protein is CASSTGQGTFYEQYF. J is TRBJ2-5 and V is TRBV27, with 10 positions matching TRBD1. The tail of the sequence fits TRBJ2-7 better, so the J call may be wrong. Germline V lookup: CDR1 MNHEY, CDR2 SMNVEV (reference sequence). CDR3 length: 15 amino acids.

V is TRBV6-1 and J is TRBJ1-2; D is unresolved. V was pared by 10 bases and J by 2 bases, with 14 bases between. The V gene's germline CDR1 is MNHNS and CDR2 SASEGT. CDR3 length: 13 residues. CDR3 coding DNA: TGTGCCACCACGGACGGATTGAACTATGGCTACACCTTC. This codes for CATTDGLNYGYTF.

V gene TRBV9 combines with J gene TRBJ2-3, with D unclear. Germline CDR1 reads SGDLS; CDR2 reads YYNGEE. V lost 3 bases to trimming and J lost 0 bases, with 14 bases between them. The CDR3 length is 16 residues. The CDR3 region is CASSGLLGSSTDTQYF. Written as DNA, the CDR3 is TGTGCCAGCAGCGGCCTACTCGGATCAAGCACAGATACGCAGTATTTT.

The rearrangement uses TRBV19 and TRBJ2-4, with unresolved D. CDR3 length: 12 residues. Trimming shortened V by 8 bases and J by 2 bases, and 7 bases separated the two germline ends. Germline CDR1 LNHDA, CDR2 SQIVND (reference sequence). CDR3 nucleotides: TGTGCCAGTGAGTCTCCCAAAAACATTCAGTACTTC. Amino acid sequence: CASESPKNIQYF.

The CDR3 sequence is CASSLRVANTIYF. DNA of the CDR3: TGTGCCAGCAGCTTAAGGGTGGCAAACACCATATATTTT. This chain uses TRBV5-8 with TRBJ1-3; D not certain. Germline V gives CDR1 SGHTS, CDR2 YDEGEE. V lost 2 bases to trimming and J lost 6 bases, with 9 bases between them. This CDR3 region has 13 residues. The complete variable domain, with remaining parts taken from reference TRBV5-8 and TRBJ1-3, reads EAGVTQSPTHLIKTRGQQATLRCSPISGHTSVYWYQQALGLGLQFLLWYDEGEERNRGNFPPRFSGRQFPNYSSELNVNALELEDSALYLCASSLRVANTIYFGEGSWLTVV.

This clone appeared once. The rearrangement links TRBV12-5 to TRBJ2-5; 7 nucleotides agree with TRBD2. The CDR3 totals 15 residues. The V segment lost 5 bases and the J segment 4 bases; nucleotides outside the gene matches: 10. Germline assignment: CDR1 LGHNT and CDR2 FRNRAP. The CDR3 loop reads CASGPGSGIAETQYF. In DNA, the CDR3 is TGTGCTAGTGGTCCCGGAAGCGGGATCGCAGAGACCCAGTACTTC.

The V call is TRBV7-9, the J call TRBJ2-1, with TRBD2 identical over 11 bases. Losses at the gene ends were 4 bases for V and 9 bases for J; bases not matched to a gene: 8. The CDR3 extends over 15 amino acids. Germline V gene lookup returns CDR1 SEHNR and CDR2 FQNEAQ (reference sequence). The CDR3 here is CASSSISGGASEQFF. CDR3 nucleotides: TGTGCCAGCAGCTCGATTAGCGGGGGGGCCAGTGAGCAGTTCTTC.

The CDR3 DNA reads TGTGCCAGCAGCCGTGGACAGGGTGGTCAAGAGACCCAGTACTTC. Translated, it gives CASSRGQGGQETQYF. This chain connects TRBV27 to TRBJ2-5, with TRBD1 identical over 8 bases. After removal of 6 bases from V and 2 bases from J, the junction contained 8 bases not matched to a gene. Germline V gene sequence: CDR1 MNHEY, CDR2 SMNVEV (reference sequence). This CDR3 is built from 15 residues.

The chain is built from TRBV5-5 and TRBJ2-7; TRBD2 might be the D (5 bases). Trimming stripped 4 bases from V and 7 bases from J, with 15 bases between. Germline values: CDR1 SGHKS, CDR2 YYEKEE (reference sequence). The CDR3 contains 13 residues. The CDR3 DNA sequence: TGTGCCAGCAGCCCCCCGCGGGCCGTGGAGCAGTACTTC. It codes for CASSPPRAVEQYF.

J is TRBJ1-1 and V is TRBV7-2; D is unclear. The V gene's germline CDR1 is SGHTA and CDR2 FQGNSA. CDR3 size: 14 residues. With 4 bases removed from V and 7 bases from J, the gap between germline ends came to 16 bases. CDR3 in DNA: TGTGCCAGCAGCTGGGGAGGATCGAGCCGTGAAGCTTTCTTT. Protein: CASSWGGSSREAFF.